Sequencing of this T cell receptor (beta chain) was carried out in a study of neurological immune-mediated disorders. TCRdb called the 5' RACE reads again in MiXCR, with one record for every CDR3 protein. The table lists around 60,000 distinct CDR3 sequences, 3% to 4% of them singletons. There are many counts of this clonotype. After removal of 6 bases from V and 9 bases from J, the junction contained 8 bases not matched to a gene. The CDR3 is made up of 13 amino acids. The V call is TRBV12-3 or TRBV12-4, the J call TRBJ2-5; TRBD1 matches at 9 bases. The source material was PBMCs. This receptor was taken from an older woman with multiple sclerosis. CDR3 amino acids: CASSPDRGAAQYF. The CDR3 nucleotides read TGTGCCAGCAGCCCCGACAGGGGGGCTGCCCAGTACTTC.